The clone carrying this T cell receptor beta chain was counted many times. Antigen unknown. This sample is part of a study of early T cells in non-severe SARS-CoV-2 infection. Study context: The chains were unpaired, and the sequenced material was bulk RNA from unsorted whole blood.

Germline assignment: CDR1 SNHLY and CDR2 FYNNEI. Trimming took 7 bases from V and 0 from J; bases not matched to a gene: 3. The CDR3 extends over 14 amino acids. Study outcomes and limitations: CD4 and private specificities were missed by VDJdb matching, which favored anti-spike CD8 responses.

The library protocol tagged individual cDNA molecules with unique molecular identifiers. TCRdb recomputed calls from the 5' RACE reads with MiXCR, one row per CDR3 protein. The sample lists some 35,000 distinct CDR3 sequences; under 5% were seen once. Sequencing was done on a sample of whole blood. The chain uses TRBV2 and TRBJ2-3; 8 nucleotides line up with TRBD2. This TCR came from an adult who was a healthcare worker with PCR-confirmed SARS-CoV-2 infection or an uninfected control (not recorded which). The CDR3 loop is CASKVAGSTDTQYF. For the CDR3, the DNA is TGTGCCAGCAAGGTAGCGGGAAGCACAGATACGCAGTATTTT.